The T cell receptor (beta chain) described here comes from a study of neurological immune-mediated disorders. Study-wide results and limits: The greatest degree of TCR clonal expansion was observed in HTLV-1-associated myelopathy, with the lowest in multiple sclerosis, below that of healthy controls.

The cDNA was synthesized by 5'RACE incorporating 10-nucleotide random UMIs. Using its own MiXCR run on the 5' RACE reads, TCRdb lists one record per CDR3 protein. The table shows 36,000 or so distinct CDR3 sequences, with about 9.4% occurring only once. This clonotype was counted ten times or more. Its antigen is still unknown. The length of the CDR3 is 15 residues. Trimming took 4 bases from V and 2 from J; bases not matched to a gene: 7. Germline-derived CDR1 and CDR2 are DFQATT and SNEGSKA (reference sequence). The gene calls are TRBV20-1 and TRBJ1-2, with 10 positions matching TRBD1. This TCR was recovered from a woman in her 30s with HTLV-1-associated myelopathy (HAM/TSP). The sample was PBMCs. CDR3 loop: CSATRTGGANYGYTF. The CDR3 DNA reads as TGCAGTGCTACCCGGACAGGGGGAGCCAACTATGGCTACACCTTC.